The 30 T cell receptor beta chains presented below share a single source sample, sequenced in a study of blood T cell repertoires in COVID-19. The assay was immunoSEQ multiplex PCR, and TCRdb's table has in-frame clones only and misses some. Of approximately 63,000 clones in the sample, roughly three quarters were seen once. Sequencing was performed on peripheral blood. Source of these receptors: a woman aged 70 to 79 with acute or convalescent COVID-19.

The chain recombines TRBV11-1 with TRBJ1-1; possible D gene TRBD1, 5 bases. This CDR3 has 17 amino acids. The V end was cut by 0 bases, the J end by 0 bases, with 14 bases between. Germline values: CDR1 SGHAT, CDR2 FQDESV (reference sequence). The DNA for the CDR3 is TGTGCCAGCAGCTTAGCGCTCCAGGGCCCTATGAACACTGAAGCTTTCTTT. Encoded protein: CASSLALQGPMNTEAFF.

This clone was counted between two and nine times. CDR3 DNA sequence: TGTGCCAGCAGCGGGAGGACAGGGGATTTTGGTTCACCCCTCCACTTT. Translation gives CASSGRTGDFGSPLHF. The V gene is TRBV9, the J gene TRBJ1-6; 9 positions match TRBD1. The germline V gene has CDR1 SGDLS and CDR2 YYNGEE. The CDR3 is made up of 16 amino acids. Trimming at V came to 3 bases and at J to 9 bases, leaving 10 bases not matched to a gene.

CDR3 protein: CASSLAGSGANVLTF. Here the CDR3 DNA reads TGCGCCAGCAGCTTGGCCGGCTCTGGGGCCAACGTCCTGACTTTC. The chain couples TRBV5-1 to TRBJ2-6; D call uncertain. The CDR3 spans 15 residues. Between the trimmed V and J ends, which lost 0 bases and 0 bases, there was a span of 4 bases. Germline CDR1 SGHRS, CDR2 YFSETQ.

On this clone itself: This sample includes further DNA sequences coding for the same CDR3. This sequence joins TRBV5-5 and TRBJ2-1; D possibly corresponds to TRBD1 (6 bases). The germline V gene encodes CDR1 SGHKS and CDR2 YYEKEE (reference sequence). Between the trimmed V and J ends, which lost 0 bases and 5 bases, there was a span of 12 bases. The CDR3 length is 15 residues. The DNA of the CDR3 is TGTGCCAGCAGCTTGGAAGGGGGTAGAAACAATGAGCAGTTCTTC. Residues: CASSLEGGRNNEQFF.

The chain has TRBV21-1 and TRBJ2-1; the table gives TRBD2 as D, unverified against the DNA. TRBV21-1 is a listed pseudogene. CDR3 length: 14 amino acids. DNA for the CDR3: TGTGCCAGCAGCAAAGCGGGGGGCTACAATGAGCAGTTCTTC. Its protein product is CASSKAGGYNEQFF.

This clone was seen a few times. This chain uses TRBV20-1 with TRBJ2-5; TRBD1 matches at 7 bases. V trimming: 6 bases; J trimming: 4 bases; junction bases outside the gene matches: 2. The CDR3 is made up of 11 amino acids. Germline CDR1 is DFQATT and CDR2 is SNEGSKA (reference sequence). The DNA of the CDR3 is TGCAGTGCAACAGGGGTAGAGACCCAGTACTTC. Translation gives CSATGVETQYF.

This clone has just one count. The gene calls are TRBV6-2 or TRBV6-3 and TRBJ2-6; 7 positions agree with TRBD1. The CDR3 contains 14 residues. J gave up 8 bases and V 6 bases, and 7 bases lay outside the gene matches. The germline V gene has CDR1 MNHEY and CDR2 SVGEGT. Written as DNA, the CDR3 is TGTGCCAGCAGCAAGGACAGGTATCCCAACGTCCTGACTTTC. Its translation is CASSKDRYPNVLTF.

V is TRBV6-2 or TRBV6-3 and J is TRBJ2-7; 10 positions match TRBD1. V shed 4 bases and J 4 bases; nucleotides not matched to a gene: 1. This CDR3 region has 13 residues. Germline-derived CDR1 and CDR2 are MNHEY and SVGEGT. The CDR3 DNA reads as TGTGCCAGCAGTTGGGACAGGGGATACGAGCAGTACTTC. Translating gives CASSWDRGYEQYF.

The chain carries TRBV9 and TRBJ2-7; D perhaps matches TRBD1 (6 bases). The CDR3 contains 15 residues. V shed 0 bases and J shed 5 bases, with 15 bases lying between them. Germline values: CDR1 SGDLS, CDR2 YYNGEE. The CDR3 coding sequence is TGTGCCAGCAGCGTAGCTCCCAGGGGCACGGACGAGCAGTACTTC. It yields the protein CASSVAPRGTDEQYF. The variable domain in full, completed from reference TRBV9 and TRBJ2-7, reads DSGVTQTPKHLITATGQRVTLRCSPRSGDLSVYWYQQSLDQGLQFLIQYYNGEERAKGNILERFSAQQFPDLHSELNLSSLELGDSALYFCASSVAPRGTDEQYFGPGTRLTVT.

The chain employs TRBV7-2 and TRBJ1-2; unclear D gene. Trimming cost V 3 bases and J 0 bases, with 14 bases left between them. The CDR3 contains 16 residues. Per germline, CDR1 SGHTA and CDR2 FQGNSA. The CDR3 is CASSFSPTTANYGYTF. For the CDR3, the DNA is TGTGCCAGCAGCTTCAGCCCGACAACTGCTAACTATGGCTACACCTTC.

This rearrangement joins TRBV7-9 to TRBJ2-3, with D possibly matching TRBD1 (6 bases). The CDR3 contains 14 residues. V lost 2 bases to trimming and J lost 5 bases, with 11 bases between them. Germline V gene data show CDR1 as SEHNR and CDR2 as FQNEAQ (reference sequence). This CDR3 is CASSLFSRGDTQYF. CDR3 sequence (DNA): TGTGCCAGCAGCTTATTTAGCAGGGGAGATACGCAGTATTTT.

This chain uses TRBV5-8 with TRBJ1-2, with D perhaps TRBD1 (5 bases). Trimming left V 1 base short and J 0 bases short, with 19 bases between. The CDR3 loop spans 18 amino acids. Germline V gene sequence: CDR1 SGHTS, CDR2 YDEGEE. The CDR3 DNA reads TGTGCCAGCAGCTTGTACCAGGACGCAGGGACTTCTAACTATGGCTACACCTTC. This sequence encodes CASSLYQDAGTSNYGYTF.

This clone was counted between two and nine times. The CDR3 DNA follows: TGTGCCAGCAGCCTTAGCGGGGGGGCCTACAATGAGCAGTTCTTC. Translation: CASSLSGGAYNEQFF. The chain uses TRBV5-4 and TRBJ2-1; 11 nucleotides align to TRBD2. The CDR3 is 15 amino acids. The ends lost 4 bases at V and 2 bases at J; junction bases unmatched: 2. Germline lookup yields CDR1 SGHNT and CDR2 YYREEE (reference sequence).

CDR3 sequence reads: CASSVVPWTGTGNTIYF. CDR3 nucleotides: TGTGCCAGCAGCGTAGTTCCCTGGACAGGGACTGGAAACACCATATATTTT. The rearrangement joins TRBV9 to TRBJ1-3, with 8 bases fitting TRBD1. V lost 0 bases to trimming and J lost 2 bases; unmatched junction nucleotides: 7. This CDR3 spans 17 amino acids. Germline V gene data show CDR1 as SGDLS and CDR2 as YYNGEE.

The gene calls are TRBV5-5 and TRBJ1-2; 7 nucleotides match TRBD1. V lost 0 bases to trimming and J lost 0 bases; unmatched junction nucleotides: 8. The CDR3 extends over 17 amino acids. The V gene's germline CDR1 is SGHKS and CDR2 YYEKEE (reference sequence). The CDR3 is CASSLDEGAVANYGYTF. The CDR3 coding sequence is TGTGCCAGCAGCTTGGATGAGGGGGCTGTAGCTAACTATGGCTACACCTTC.

V gene TRBV7-9 combines with J gene TRBJ2-2, with 7 bases identical to TRBD1. CDR1 is SEHNR, CDR2 FQNEAQ, per germline (reference sequence). The CDR3 runs to 16 residues. After removal of 5 bases from V and 2 bases from J, the junction contained 8 bases not matched to a gene. CDR3 DNA: TGTGCCAGCAGCATAACAGGGGTGTATAACACCGGGGAGCTGTTTTTT. It is translated as CASSITGVYNTGELFF.

CDR3 in amino acids: CASLTGSYTGELFF. In nucleotides, the CDR3 is TGTGCCAGCTTGACAGGGTCTTACACCGGGGAGCTGTTTTTT. This chain joins TRBV6-5 and TRBJ2-2, with 7 bases aligning to TRBD1. The length of the CDR3 is 14 residues. The J segment lost 3 bases and the V segment lost 8 bases, leaving 6 bases of the junction unmatched. From germline, CDR1 is MNHEY and CDR2 SVGAGI.

The chain is built from TRBV10-3 and TRBJ2-3; 7 nucleotides line up with TRBD1. Germline CDR1 is ENHRY and CDR2 is SYGVKD. The V gene end was trimmed by 6 bases and the J gene end by 1 base; junction bases not matched to a gene: 7. The CDR3 has 15 residues. The CDR3 coding sequence is TGTGCCATCAGGGGGACAGCCGGGGGCACAGATACGCAGTATTTT. Protein: CAIRGTAGGTDTQYF.

The V and J genes are TRBV5-1 and TRBJ2-3, with unresolved D. V shed 5 bases and J shed 0 bases, with 10 bases lying between them. Germline assignment: CDR1 SGHRS and CDR2 YFSETQ. The CDR3 has 14 residues. The CDR3 bases are TGCGCCAGCAGTAACTTCCAAAGCACAGATACGCAGTATTTT. It encodes CASSNFQSTDTQYF.

The CDR3 region is CASTSGGAVETQYF. CDR3 sequence (DNA): TGTGCCAGCACCAGCGGGGGGGCCGTAGAGACCCAGTACTTC. The V and J genes are TRBV6-5 and TRBJ2-5; 10 bases are a match to TRBD2. This CDR3 comprises 14 residues. Germline trimming cut 7 bases from V and 4 bases from J; bases unmatched to any gene: 6. Germline lookup yields CDR1 MNHEY and CDR2 SVGAGI.

This chain connects TRBV7-6 to TRBJ2-2, with D tentatively TRBD2 (6 bases). The ends were cut back, 3 bases at V and 7 bases at J, with 9 bases in the middle. Germline V lookup: CDR1 SGHVS, CDR2 FNYEAQ. The CDR3 is 13 residues long. The CDR3 reads CASSLRGDGELFF. CDR3 in DNA: TGTGCCAGCAGCTTGCGCGGGGACGGGGAGCTGTTTTTT. The full variable domain, in which reference TRBV7-6 and TRBJ2-2 provide the parts outside the CDR3, is GAGVSQSPRYKVTKRGQDVALRCDPISGHVSLYWYRQALGQGPEFLTYFNYEAQQDKSGLPNDRFSAERPEGSISTLTIQRTEQRDSAMYRCASSLRGDGELFFGEGSRLTVL.

The chain is built from TRBV28 and TRBJ1-2; no clear D gene. The CDR3 contains 14 residues. CDR1 and CDR2 from the germline V gene are MDHEN and SYDVKM. V lost 6 bases to trimming and J lost 8 bases, with 19 bases between them. CDR3 sequence reads: CASSLPQVIRGYTF. For the CDR3, the DNA is TGTGCCAGCAGCCTCCCCCAGGTTATCAGGGGCTACACCTTC.

The chain is built from TRBV5-5 and TRBJ1-2, with 10 bases that match TRBD1. V gave up 4 bases and J gave up 4 bases; unmatched junction bases: 4. This CDR3 comprises 14 residues. Germline CDR1 is SGHKS and CDR2 is YYEKEE (reference sequence). The CDR3 DNA reads TGTGCCAGCAGCCCCCGGGACAGGGGCTATGGCTACACCTTC. As protein: CASSPRDRGYGYTF.

This clone is deemed medium-sized (0.01 to 0.1%). The V and J genes are TRBV5-6 and TRBJ2-1; tentative D call: TRBD2 (5 bases). Germline CDR1 SGHDT, CDR2 YYEEEE. Between the trimmed V and J ends, which lost 2 bases and 4 bases, there was a span of 16 bases. The CDR3 is 16 residues long. CDR3 loop: CASSFYRLEGYNEQFF. As DNA, the CDR3 is TGTGCCAGCAGCTTCTACCGTCTTGAGGGTTACAATGAGCAGTTCTTC.

This chain joins TRBV5-6 and TRBJ1-4; D gene ambiguous. Germline CDR1 SGHDT, CDR2 YYEEEE. V lost 4 bases and J lost 2, with 9 bases in between. This CDR3 is 14 amino acids long. CDR3 sequence (DNA): TGTGCCAGCAGCCAGACAATTACTAATGAAAAACTGTTTTTT. Protein product: CASSQTITNEKLFF.

At least ten counts were recorded for this clone. V and J are TRBV2 and TRBJ2-7; 9 bases line up with TRBD1. CDR3 length: 13 residues. The trim removed 5 bases at V and 3 bases at J, leaving 2 bases unmatched. CDR1 and CDR2 from the germline V gene are SNHLY and FYNNEI. The CDR3 DNA reads TGTGCCAGCAGTCGGGGACAGGGCTACGAGCAGTACTTC. Encoded protein: CASSRGQGYEQYF.

The chain uses TRBV7-3 and TRBJ2-2, with TRBD1 matching over 8 bases. Germline-derived CDR1 and CDR2 are SGHTA and FQGTGA. J was trimmed by 6 bases and V by 5 bases; bases with no gene match: 8. This CDR3 contains 15 residues. The CDR3 reads CASSMPTGAPGELFF. Written as DNA, the CDR3 is TGTGCCAGCAGCATGCCGACAGGGGCCCCCGGGGAGCTGTTTTTT.

The chain carries TRBV6-5 and TRBJ2-1, with D maybe TRBD2 (6 bases). Germline V gene lookup returns CDR1 MNHEY and CDR2 SVGAGI. The germline V and J ends were trimmed by 7 bases and 10 bases, with 17 bases remaining between them. The CDR3 has 13 amino acids. CDR3 residues: CASTRGNGGEQFF. The CDR3 bases are TGTGCCAGCACTCGTGGGAACGGGGGAGAGCAGTTCTTC.

The genes are TRBV10-3 and TRBJ2-7, with TRBD1 as a possible D gene (6 bases). Germline V lookup: CDR1 ENHRY, CDR2 SYGVKD. This CDR3 spans 13 amino acids. V lost 7 bases, J lost 2 bases, and 12 bases lay in between. The DNA of the CDR3 is TGTGCCATCACTAAGACAGGAACCTACGAGCAGTACTTC. Translation gives CAITKTGTYEQYF.

The chain recombines TRBV6-6 with TRBJ1-4; a weak D match, TRBD1 (5 bases). V was cut by 10 bases and J by 5 bases, with 11 bases left in between. CDR3 length: 12 amino acids. Germline CDR1 is MNHNY and CDR2 is SVGAGI (reference sequence). For the CDR3, the DNA is TGTGCCACCAACGCAGGGAATGAAAAACTGTTTTTT. Residues: CATNAGNEKLFF.